This T cell receptor (beta chain) appears in the sequencing data of a study of CD8+CD57+ T cells in acquired aplastic anemia. Study-wide context: Average DNA yield from sorted CD4+ and CD8+ cells was around 3 ug.

Study results and limitations: Shared by patients and controls, 25 to 35 CD8+ CDR3s were abundant in patients. No significant difference in CD8+ Simpson's diversity was found between patients and controls.

This clonotype appeared many times. The antigen is undetermined. Both TCR beta VDJ combination and CDR3 sequence profiling were carried out. Genomic DNA was the template for this profiling. TCRdb re-analysed the reads in MiXCR, keeping a single row per CDR3 protein. The sample lists about 81,000 distinct CDR3 sequences; roughly half were seen once. The CDR3 is made up of 14 amino acids. The V and J ends lost 5 bases and 4 bases, in that order; junction bases with no gene match: 6. The germline V gene encodes CDR1 LNHNV and CDR2 YYDKDF (reference sequence). The specimen was sorted CD4+, CD8+, or CD8+CD57+ T cells (not recorded which) from PBMCs. This TCR was sampled from a human donor in good health, serving as a control. The V gene is TRBV15, the J gene TRBJ2-5; 8 nucleotides align to TRBD2. DNA for the CDR3: TGTGCCACCAGCTCCGGGGGGGCATCAGAGACCCAGTACTTC. This encodes CATSSGGASETQYF.